The 19 T cell receptor beta chains listed next were all sequenced from one sample in a study of T cells in Graves' hyperthyroidism and ophthalmopathy. Amplification targeted TCR beta CDR3 regions from RNA transcripts. HTBI primers were the set used in a first-round RT-PCR of the TCR CDR3. Each CDR3 protein is one row after TCRdb ran MiXCR on the multiplex PCR reads. The sample lists 350,000 to 450,000 distinct CDR3 sequences; 15% to 20% were seen once. The sample taken for sequencing was blood. Receptors were obtained from a woman aged 30 to 39 with Graves' hyperthyroidism that later progressed to Graves' ophthalmopathy.

For this clonotype: A much larger clone is a single base away; this may be a read error. The chain couples TRBV6-5 to TRBJ1-4, with D uncertain. Trimming took off 6 bases at V and 4 bases at J, with 9 bases between the two ends. This CDR3 has 13 amino acids. Per the germline V gene, CDR1 is MNHEY and CDR2 is SVGAGI. Here the CDR3 DNA reads TGTGCCAGCAGGGACGGGAGTAATGAAAAACTGTTTTTT. This sequence encodes CASRDGSNEKLFF.

This clonotype was picked up one time. The chain employs TRBV6-5 and TRBJ2-7; D unclear. The CDR3 extends over 17 amino acids. Germline lookup yields CDR1 MNHEY and CDR2 SVGAGI. V shed 2 bases and J shed 0 bases, with 17 bases lying between them. CDR3 nucleotides: TGTGCCAGCAGTTACCCCCAGGTTCAGCGCTTCTCCTACGAGCAGTACTTC. It codes for CASSYPQVQRFSYEQYF.

CDR3 nucleotide sequence: TGTGCCATCGCCGACCAATACACAGATACGCAGTATTTT. Translated: CAIADQYTDTQYF. The chain carries TRBV6-2 or TRBV6-3 and TRBJ2-3; D gene ambiguous. The CDR3 loop spans 13 amino acids. Germline-derived CDR1 and CDR2 are MNHEY and SVGEGT. The V end was cut by 10 bases, the J end by 2 bases, with 13 bases between.

This clonotype was detected only a few times. The CDR3 protein is CSANPDNTGELFF. The CDR3 DNA follows: TGCAGTGCTAACCCTGATAACACCGGGGAGCTGTTTTTT. The V gene is TRBV20-1, the J gene TRBJ2-2, with D uncertain. Trimming removed 4 bases at V and 2 bases at J, with 8 bases between. Germline assignment: CDR1 DFQATT and CDR2 SNEGSKA (reference sequence). The CDR3 has 13 amino acids.

This clonotype was observed a few times. The chain carries TRBV29-1 and TRBJ1-1, with D perhaps matching TRBD1 (6 bases). There are 16 residues in the CDR3. Germline CDR1 is SQVTM and CDR2 is ANQGSEA. Trimming took off 5 bases at V and 3 bases at J, with 22 bases between the two ends. CDR3 DNA sequence: TGCAGCGTTAGTAGGTGGAAGGGGGGGGCGGACACTGAAGCTTTCTTT. Amino acid sequence: CSVSRWKGGADTEAFF.

The rearrangement joins TRBV24-1 to TRBJ2-2, with 12 positions matching TRBD1. The CDR3 is 17 residues long. V dropped 4 bases and J dropped 7; count of bases not matched to a gene: 9. In germline, CDR1 is KGHDR, CDR2 SFDVKD. The CDR3 loop reads CATSDEGQGASSGELFF. CDR3 DNA: TGTGCCACCAGTGACGAGGGACAGGGGGCTTCGAGCGGGGAGCTGTTTTTT.

This clonotype has at least ten counts. The J gene is TRBJ2-1, the V gene TRBV11-2; D possibly matches TRBD1 or TRBD2 (6 bases each). CDR3 size: 14 residues. Trimming pared 5 bases from V and 9 bases from J, leaving 17 bases between. Germline-derived CDR1 and CDR2 are SGHAT and FQNNGV. In nucleotides, the CDR3 is TGTGCCAGCAGCCCAAACATAGGGGGAGGTGAGCAGTTCTTC. It specifies CASSPNIGGGEQFF.

The chain combines TRBV2 with TRBJ2-5; D possibly corresponds to TRBD2 (6 bases). Germline assignment: CDR1 SNHLY and CDR2 FYNNEI. V was shortened by 7 bases and J by 4 bases, with 16 bases between the two germline ends. This CDR3 spans 14 amino acids. CDR3 protein: CASMGSRGVETQYF. As DNA, the CDR3 is TGTGCCAGCATGGGGTCGCGGGGCGTAGAGACCCAGTACTTC.

This clonotype has a count of ten or more. DNA of the CDR3: TGTGCCTGGAGTGTATCCCGAGTCTACGAGCAGTACTTC. It codes for CAWSVSRVYEQYF. This chain uses TRBV30 with TRBJ2-7; no definite D call. Trimming left V 0 bases short and J 3 bases short, with 9 bases between. Germline CDR1 is GTSNPN and CDR2 is SVGIG (reference sequence). CDR3 length: 13 residues.

This clonotype has just a few counts. V gene TRBV27 combines with J gene TRBJ1-5, with D uncertain. Trimming took off 8 bases at V and 6 bases at J, with 11 bases between the two ends. Germline CDR1 and CDR2: MNHEY and SMNVEV (reference sequence). CDR3 length: 12 amino acids. The CDR3 loop is CASGRAGQPQHF. The CDR3 DNA sequence: TGTGCCAGCGGAAGGGCGGGTCAGCCCCAGCATTTT.

This clonotype showed up just a few times. The J gene is TRBJ1-4, the V gene TRBV19; possible D gene TRBD1, 5 bases. CDR1 and CDR2 from the germline V gene are LNHDA and SQIVND (reference sequence). V was trimmed by 7 bases and J by 2 bases, leaving 17 bases between them. The CDR3 spans 16 residues. The CDR3 DNA sequence: TGTGCCAGTAAAACCGGGGCGGATTCGACTAATGAAAAACTGTTTTTT. This codes for CASKTGADSTNEKLFF.

This clonotype was recorded at least ten times. The chain joins TRBV5-1 to TRBJ2-2, with 10 bases identical to TRBD1. Germline V gene sequence: CDR1 SGHRS, CDR2 YFSETQ. The length of the CDR3 is 18 residues. V lost 1 base to trimming and J lost 7 bases; unmatched junction nucleotides: 13. Written as DNA, the CDR3 is TGCGCCAGCAGCTTGACCGGGACAGGGGCAGTAGTGGTCGGGGAGCTGTTTTTT. Its protein product is CASSLTGTGAVVVGELFF.

The V and J genes are TRBV20-1 and TRBJ2-7; 7 nucleotides agree with TRBD1. J gave up 4 bases and V 5 bases, and 17 bases lay outside the gene matches. This CDR3 is 16 amino acids long. Germline V gene data show CDR1 as DFQATT and CDR2 as SNEGSKA (reference sequence). The CDR3 is CSARTSQGIEWYEQYF. DNA for the CDR3: TGCAGTGCTCGAACTTCACAGGGGATCGAGTGGTACGAGCAGTACTTC.

This clonotype was recorded at least ten times. The chain combines TRBV12-3 or TRBV12-4 with TRBJ1-1, with D possibly TRBD1 on 5 matching bases. Trimming left V 10 bases short and J 0 bases short, with 12 bases between. The CDR3 covers 13 residues. The DNA for the CDR3 is TGTGCCATCACCGGGGGGATGAACACTGAAGCTTTCTTT. Its protein product is CAITGGMNTEAFF.

At least ten counts were recorded for this clonotype. The chain has TRBV10-2 and TRBJ2-3; 11 bases align to TRBD2. Germline CDR1 is WSHSY and CDR2 is SAAADI. Trimming removed 4 bases from V and 3 bases from J; junction bases left unmatched: 3. This CDR3 has 15 residues. CDR3 amino acids: CASSGLAGPTDTQYF. As DNA, the CDR3 is TGCGCCAGCAGTGGACTAGCGGGACCGACAGATACGCAGTATTTT.

This clonotype was counted ten times or more. The genes are TRBV27 and TRBJ2-7; no clear D gene. The CDR3 totals 13 residues. The germline V and J ends were trimmed by 3 bases and 2 bases, with 8 bases remaining between them. In germline, CDR1 is MNHEY, CDR2 SMNVEV (reference sequence). Here the CDR3 reads CASSFGRTYEQYF. The CDR3 bases are TGTGCCAGCAGTTTCGGTAGGACCTACGAGCAGTACTTC.

This clonotype was counted ten times or more. The chain joins TRBV20-1 to TRBJ2-1, with a tentative D call TRBD2 (5 bases). The CDR3 is made up of 16 amino acids. V dropped 4 bases and J dropped 3 bases, with 19 bases sitting between them. CDR1 is DFQATT and CDR2 is SNEGSKA in the germline V gene (reference sequence). In nucleotides, the CDR3 is TGCAGTGCTACACCTGTGCTTCAGACTAACTACAATGAGCAGTTCTTC. Encoded protein: CSATPVLQTNYNEQFF.

The chain has TRBV4-1 and TRBJ2-3; a possible D gene is TRBD2 (5 bases). CDR3 length: 15 amino acids. V was trimmed by 2 bases and J by 3 bases, leaving 12 bases between them. Germline loops: CDR1 MGHRA, CDR2 YSYEKL. CDR3 sequence (DNA): TGCGCCAGCAGCCAAAAGGCGAGGGATACAGATACGCAGTATTTT. Translation gives CASSQKARDTDTQYF.

This clonotype was seen repeatedly, ten times or more. This chain links TRBV5-1 with TRBJ1-5, with D perhaps TRBD1 (5 bases). The germline CDR1 and CDR2 sequences are SGHRS and YFSETQ. This CDR3 region has 15 residues. With 1 base removed from V and 4 bases from J, the gap between germline ends came to 12 bases. The CDR3 spells CASSLSGARNQPQHF. The CDR3 DNA is TGCGCCAGCAGCTTGTCCGGGGCGAGGAATCAGCCCCAGCATTTT.